Listed here are 21 T cell receptor beta chains from one sample, sequenced in a study of T-cell memory formation after mild COVID-19 (dated by TCRdb to 2020 to 2022). The receptor library was made with 5' RACE. Sequenced on an Illumina NovaSeq 6000. Using fastp trimming at Q25 and MiXCR clonotype assembly, TCRdb reanalyzed the public sequencing data and kept in-frame beta chains. Entries that share a CDR3 protein sequence are merged under the most common genes and DNA. This sample lists 150,000 to 200,000 distinct CDR3 sequences; 13% were detected once. 2.5% to 3.5% of the sample rests with the top ten. Sequences were obtained from PBMCs or a T cell subset sorted from them (not recorded which). The receptors stem from a man aged 18 to 29 who had mild COVID-19 (a few samples of this study predate the infection). The sample titles of this study are shuffled in the database, so cell type and time point are left out; the donor was told from shared clones.

The rearrangement uses TRBV5-6 and TRBJ1-2; 10 nucleotides match TRBD1. The CDR3 contains 16 residues. V gave up 0 bases and J gave up 4 bases; unmatched junction bases: 6. Germline CDR1 and CDR2: SGHDT and YYEEEE. CDR3 nucleotides: TGTGCCAGCAGCTTGGACCGGGACAGGGGTTCCTATGGCTACACCTTC. It translates to CASSLDRDRGSYGYTF.

In its sample, this clonotype was seen a few times. This chain joins TRBV11-2 and TRBJ2-5; D is undetermined. This CDR3 has 14 amino acids. Germline V CDR1 and CDR2: SGHAT, FQNNGV. Trimming stripped 1 base from V and 4 bases from J, with 10 bases between. This CDR3 is CASSLVQALETQYF. The DNA of the CDR3 is TGTGCCAGCAGCTTAGTCCAAGCCCTAGAGACCCAGTACTTC.

This clonotype was counted a few times. CDR3 sequence reads: CASTPDSHTEAFF. CDR3 coding DNA: TGCGCCAGCACCCCGGACAGTCACACTGAAGCTTTCTTT. J is TRBJ1-1 and V is TRBV5-1; possibly TRBD1 for D (6 bases). The length of the CDR3 is 13 residues. Germline CDR1 SGHRS, CDR2 YFSETQ. V lost 6 bases and J 3 bases, leaving 12 bases between the germline ends.

This chain uses TRBV28 with TRBJ1-1; possibly TRBD1 for D (6 bases). V dropped 3 bases and J dropped 3 bases, with 11 bases sitting between them. The CDR3 runs 14 residues. The germline V gene has CDR1 MDHEN and CDR2 SYDVKM. For the CDR3, the DNA is TGTGCCAGCAGTTTGGCCAGGGGAGACACTGAAGCTTTCTTT. It specifies CASSLARGDTEAFF. The whole variable domain, filled in from reference TRBV28 and TRBJ1-1, reads DVKVTQSSRYLVKRTGEKVFLECVQDMDHENMFWYRQDPGLGLRLIYFSYDVKMKEKGDIPEGYSVSREKKERFSLILESASTNQTSMYLCASSLARGDTEAFFGQGTRLTVV.

The V call is TRBV29-1, the J call TRBJ2-5, with unresolved D. The germline gives CDR1 SQVTM, CDR2 ANQGSEA. This CDR3 spans 13 amino acids. Trimming cost V 6 bases and J 1 base, with 12 bases left between them. The CDR3 is CSVRLTLQETQYF. CDR3 DNA: TGCAGCGTCCGGCTCACTCTCCAAGAGACCCAGTACTTC.

This rearrangement joins TRBV5-6 to TRBJ2-4; 9 positions agree with TRBD1. The CDR3 sequence is 16 residues long. After removal of 1 base from V and 8 bases from J, the junction contained 10 bases not matched to a gene. Germline assignment: CDR1 SGHDT and CDR2 YYEEEE. The CDR3 coding sequence is TGTGCCAGCAGCTTGACAGGGGGCGCGGGTTGGGACATTCAGTACTTC. Translation gives CASSLTGGAGWDIQYF.

In this sample, this clonotype turned up a few times. The chain carries TRBV7-2 and TRBJ2-2; D is unclear. Germline-derived CDR1 and CDR2 are SGHTA and FQGNSA. Between the trimmed V and J ends, which lost 5 bases and 4 bases, there was a span of 14 bases. The CDR3 extends over 15 amino acids. The CDR3 sequence: CASSRHGQFTGELFF. The CDR3 DNA reads TGTGCCAGCAGCCGCCATGGGCAGTTCACCGGGGAGCTGTTTTTT. The variable domain in full, with the rest retrieved from reference TRBV7-2 and TRBJ2-2, is GAGVSQSPSNKVTEKGKDVELRCDPISGHTALYWYRQSLGQGLEFLIYFQGNSAPDKSGLPSDRFSAERTGGSVSTLTIQRTQQEDSAVYLCASSRHGQFTGELFFGEGSRLTVL.

This clonotype was observed a few times. The chain joins TRBV5-6 to TRBJ1-6; D is ambiguous. Trimming removed 2 bases at V and 9 bases at J, with 15 bases between. This CDR3 has 15 residues. Germline V CDR1 and CDR2: SGHDT, YYEEEE. The CDR3 loop reads CASSFIGGVGSPLHF. In DNA, the CDR3 is TGTGCCAGCAGCTTCATCGGCGGGGTTGGTTCACCCCTCCACTTT.

This clonotype turned up a few times. V and J are TRBV6-6 and TRBJ2-3; perhaps TRBD1 as D (5 bases). The germline V gene has CDR1 MNHNY and CDR2 SVGAGI (reference sequence). Trimming cost V 6 bases and J 4 bases, with 23 bases left between them. The CDR3 is made up of 17 amino acids. The CDR3 region has the DNA TGTGCCAGCAGCCCGGGCAACGCCAGGGCGTCGTCAGATACGCAGTATTTT. Translation: CASSPGNARASSDTQYF.

The chain uses TRBV6-2 or TRBV6-3 and TRBJ1-4; unclear D gene. CDR3 length: 15 amino acids. V was trimmed by 0 bases and J by 8 bases, leaving 13 bases between them. CDR1 and CDR2 (germline): MNHEY, SVGEGT. This chain's CDR3 is CASSYSRGVSEKLFF. The DNA for the CDR3 is TGTGCCAGCAGTTACTCTAGAGGAGTGTCCGAAAAACTGTTTTTT.

This clonotype has only one observation. The V call is TRBV28, the J call TRBJ2-5, with 9 bases aligning to TRBD1. The CDR3 is 14 residues long. The germline V gene encodes CDR1 MDHEN and CDR2 SYDVKM. The junction had 3 bases not matched to a gene; V was cut back by 3 bases and J by 4 bases. The CDR3 DNA reads as TGTGCCAGCAGTTTCCCGACAGGGGGAGAGACCCAGTACTTC. Amino acid sequence: CASSFPTGGETQYF.

This clonotype was seen only a few times. The V and J genes are TRBV12-3 or TRBV12-4 and TRBJ2-7; 7 positions match TRBD2. The CDR3 totals 12 residues. V was pared by 5 bases and J by 9 bases, with 7 bases of the junction left unmatched. CDR3 amino acids: CASSITERGQYF. CDR3 bases: TGTGCCAGCAGTATAACCGAGCGGGGGCAGTACTTC.

The chain combines TRBV5-1 with TRBJ1-1; unclear D gene. This CDR3 region has 15 residues. V was cut by 5 bases and J by 0 bases, with 14 bases left in between. Germline CDR1 is SGHRS and CDR2 is YFSETQ. CDR3 sequence (DNA): TGCGCCAGCAGAAGCGTAAGTACTCTGAACACTGAAGCTTTCTTT. Encoded protein: CASRSVSTLNTEAFF.

The rearrangement links TRBV12-3 or TRBV12-4 to TRBJ1-1; the D is unclear. V was clipped by 6 bases and J by 0 bases, with 8 bases between them. CDR3 size: 13 residues. The CDR3 reads CASRTSLNTEAFF. CDR3 bases: TGTGCCAGCAGGACTTCCCTGAACACTGAAGCTTTCTTT.

A remark on this clonotype: Germline is not matched at one junction end, which may reflect a read error. The chain is built from TRBV7-4 and TRBJ1-2; D not certain. From germline, CDR1 is SGHVT and CDR2 SQSDAQ. This CDR3 is 14 amino acids long. CDR3 sequence (DNA): TGTGCCAGCATCTTAGGCGGCTACTCCCCCGACTACACCTTC. Its protein product is CASILGGYSPDYTF.

The chain couples TRBV29-1 to TRBJ2-7; 7 nucleotides match TRBD1. V shed 5 bases and J 2 bases; nucleotides not matched to a gene: 6. CDR3 length: 13 residues. The germline V gene encodes CDR1 SQVTM and CDR2 ANQGSEA. The CDR3 DNA follows: TGCAGCGTTTCCCGGGACAGCCCCTACGAGCAGTACTTC. Protein: CSVSRDSPYEQYF.

The table lists this clonotype with a few counts. V and J are TRBV4-3 and TRBJ2-5; 8 nucleotides match TRBD1. The CDR3 length is 13 residues. Germline V gives CDR1 LGHNA, CDR2 YSLEER. The V gene end was trimmed by 6 bases and the J gene end by 7 bases; junction bases not matched to a gene: 7. In nucleotides, the CDR3 is TGCGCCAGCAGTCAGGACAGGGTCAGGACCCAGTACTTC. The encoded protein is CASSQDRVRTQYF.

This clonotype was counted many times. The J gene is TRBJ1-1, the V gene TRBV7-9; D not resolved. V was cut by 3 bases and J by 4 bases, with 12 bases left in between. CDR1 is SEHNR, CDR2 FQNEAQ, per germline (reference sequence). The CDR3 length is 14 residues. DNA for the CDR3: TGTGCCAGCAGCTTTGGAGGTCTGGGCACTGAAGCTTTCTTT. Residues: CASSFGGLGTEAFF.

Only a few counts were recorded for this clonotype. In nucleotides, the CDR3 is TGTGCCAGCAGCCAAGGAGCTCTAGCGGGGGGCAAGGGCACCGGGGAGCTGTTTTTT. It codes for CASSQGALAGGKGTGELFF. This sequence joins TRBV4-2 and TRBJ2-2; TRBD2 agrees at 11 bases. This CDR3 is 19 amino acids long. Germline CDR1 is LGHNA and CDR2 is YNFKEQ. The V gene end was trimmed by 1 base and the J gene end by 4 bases; junction bases not matched to a gene: 11.

This clonotype occurred a few times. The chain joins TRBV6-5 to TRBJ2-2; D gene ambiguous. V lost 4 bases and J 5 bases, leaving 11 bases between the germline ends. Germline loops: CDR1 MNHEY, CDR2 SVGAGI. CDR3 length: 14 amino acids. The CDR3 loop reads CASSWTMGTGELFF. CDR3 nucleotide sequence: TGTGCCAGCAGTTGGACCATGGGTACCGGGGAGCTGTTTTTT.

This clonotype was seen a handful of times. Its ends do not fully match the called genes, so a read error is possible. V usage is TRBV4-1 and J usage is TRBJ2-5; 7 bases line up with TRBD2. The CDR3 runs 15 residues. CDR1 is MGHRA, CDR2 YSYEKL, per germline. The CDR3 DNA follows: TGCGCCAGCAGCCAAGACTTGGGTCTAGCGGAGATCCAGTACTTC. This encodes CASSQDLGLAEIQYF.